These 30 T cell receptor beta chains share one sample of origin, sequenced in a study of T cells in Graves' hyperthyroidism and ophthalmopathy. RNA transcripts yielded amplified TCR beta CDR3 regions. In the first-round RT-PCR of the TCR CDR3, the HTBI primer set was used. Via MiXCR, TCRdb re-called the multiplex PCR reads, giving one row per CDR3 protein. The sample includes 500,000 to 650,000 distinct CDR3 sequences, 13% to 15% of them seen just once. Sequencing was carried out using blood. Receptors originate from a woman between 45 and 65 years old with Graves' ophthalmopathy.

In this sample, this clonotype turned up many times. The chain couples TRBV28 to TRBJ2-7, with 10 positions matching TRBD1. The V and J ends lost 6 bases and 3 bases, in that order; junction bases with no gene match: 8. The CDR3 is 15 residues long. CDR1 and CDR2 from the germline V gene are MDHEN and SYDVKM. The CDR3 loop is CASSLPGQGFYEQYF. CDR3 in DNA: TGTGCCAGCAGCCTCCCGGGACAGGGGTTCTACGAGCAGTACTTC.

There are many counts of this clonotype. This chain connects TRBV28 to TRBJ1-2, with D tentatively TRBD1 (5 bases). Trimming took off 6 bases at V and 4 bases at J, with 24 bases between the two ends. The CDR3 sequence is 17 residues long. From germline, CDR1 is MDHEN and CDR2 SYDVKM. The CDR3 DNA is TGTGCCAGCAGCCAGGGTCGGTTCGCAGGGAGAGGCTATGGCTACACCTTC. As protein: CASSQGRFAGRGYGYTF.

The chain uses TRBV12-3 or TRBV12-4 and TRBJ2-5; D may correspond to TRBD1 or TRBD2 (5 bases each). V dropped 1 base and J dropped 5 bases, with 17 bases sitting between them. This CDR3 region has 16 residues. This CDR3 is CASSLGGSEGSETQYF. The CDR3 nucleotides read TGTGCCAGCAGTTTAGGAGGGTCCGAGGGGTCGGAGACCCAGTACTTC.

The chain employs TRBV7-3 and TRBJ2-2; tentatively, D is TRBD1 (6 bases). This CDR3 is 14 amino acids long. CDR1 and CDR2 from the germline V gene are SGHTA and FQGTGA. V was trimmed by 5 bases and J by 6 bases, leaving 13 bases between them. The CDR3 nucleotides read TGTGCCAGCAGCCCAGACAGGTGGGCCGGGGAGCTGTTTTTT. Protein sequence: CASSPDRWAGELFF. Combining the CDR3 with reference TRBV7-3 and TRBJ2-2 gives the whole variable domain GAGVSQTPSNKVTEKGKYVELRCDPISGHTALYWYRQSLGQGPEFLIYFQGTGAADDSGLPNDRFFAVRPEGSVSTLKIQRTERGDSAVYLCASSPDRWAGELFFGEGSRLTVL.

This clonotype was seen ten or more times. The chain is built from TRBV28 and TRBJ2-1; D assignment may be TRBD1 or TRBD2 (5 bases each). CDR3 length: 17 amino acids. Germline values: CDR1 MDHEN, CDR2 SYDVKM. The V gene lost 5 bases and the J gene lost 0 bases, with 17 bases spanning the gap. The CDR3 bases are TGTGCCAGCAGTACCCTTTTTGAGGGGTACTCCTACAATGAGCAGTTCTTC. This codes for CASSTLFEGYSYNEQFF. Full variable domain (outside the CDR3, taken from reference TRBV28 and TRBJ2-1): DVKVTQSSRYLVKRTGEKVFLECVQDMDHENMFWYRQDPGLGLRLIYFSYDVKMKEKGDIPEGYSVSREKKERFSLILESASTNQTSMYLCASSTLFEGYSYNEQFFGPGTRLTVL.

This clonotype came up many times. The chain carries TRBV4-3 and TRBJ2-3, with a weak D call TRBD1 (6 bases). The CDR3 loop spans 15 amino acids. CDR1 is LGHNA, CDR2 YSLEER, per germline. The V end lost 0 bases, the J end lost 3 bases, and 10 bases lay between the germline ends. DNA of the CDR3: TGCGCCAGCAGCCAAGACACAGGGTTTACAGATACGCAGTATTTT. Encoded protein: CASSQDTGFTDTQYF.

The chain is built from TRBV9 and TRBJ2-2; TRBD1 matches 7 bases. The trim removed 2 bases at V and 4 bases at J, leaving 8 bases unmatched. The CDR3 has 16 residues. Germline CDR1 and CDR2: SGDLS and YYNGEE. CDR3 sequence (DNA): TGTGCCAGCAGCGTTCTCAGCTCAGGGGGCACCGGGGAGCTGTTTTTT. It specifies CASSVLSSGGTGELFF.

This clonotype was counted at least ten times. This chain joins TRBV28 and TRBJ1-6; D is undetermined. Germline V lookup: CDR1 MDHEN, CDR2 SYDVKM. Trimming removed 6 bases from V and 10 bases from J, with 19 bases in between. The CDR3 is 15 amino acids. CDR3 residues: CASRLPRAQRSPLHF. In nucleotides, the CDR3 is TGTGCCAGCAGACTGCCGAGAGCGCAACGATCACCCCTCCACTTT.

This clonotype was seen a few times. V usage is TRBV4-2 and J usage is TRBJ2-1, with D possibly matching TRBD2 (7 bases). The CDR3 runs 17 residues. V lost 1 base, J lost 9 bases, and 22 bases lay in between. Germline V CDR1 and CDR2: LGHNA, YNFKEQ. As DNA, the CDR3 is TGTGCCAGCAGCCAAGGGGTGGGGGGGCGCGGGAGACGTGAGCAGTTCTTC. Translation gives CASSQGVGGRGRREQFF.

This clonotype was seen at least ten times. The gene calls are TRBV20-1 and TRBJ2-5, with TRBD1 as a possible D gene (6 bases). Trimming removed 0 bases from V and 5 bases from J, with 13 bases in between. CDR3 length: 14 amino acids. The germline V gene encodes CDR1 DFQATT and CDR2 SNEGSKA (reference sequence). The CDR3 spells CSARDVSGEETQYF. DNA for the CDR3: TGCAGTGCTAGAGATGTCTCAGGGGAGGAGACCCAGTACTTC.

This clonotype was seen ten or more times. The V gene is TRBV28, the J gene TRBJ2-7; D tentatively fits TRBD1 or TRBD2 (5 bases each). Germline V CDR1 and CDR2: MDHEN, SYDVKM. V dropped 5 bases and J dropped 5 bases, with 10 bases sitting between them. The length of the CDR3 is 12 residues. Here the CDR3 reads CASSIWGNEQYF. The CDR3 DNA follows: TGTGCCAGCAGTATTTGGGGGAACGAGCAGTACTTC. The variable domain in full, completed from reference TRBV28 and TRBJ2-7, reads DVKVTQSSRYLVKRTGEKVFLECVQDMDHENMFWYRQDPGLGLRLIYFSYDVKMKEKGDIPEGYSVSREKKERFSLILESASTNQTSMYLCASSIWGNEQYFGPGTRLTVT.

This clonotype was recorded at least ten times. This rearrangement joins TRBV27 to TRBJ2-7, with D uncertain. V lost 0 bases and J 0 bases, leaving 6 bases between the germline ends. The CDR3 totals 14 residues. CDR1 and CDR2 (germline): MNHEY, SMNVEV (reference sequence). CDR3 nucleotides: TGTGCCAGCAGTTTATCTCCCATCTCCTACGAGCAGTACTTC. It is translated as CASSLSPISYEQYF.

This clonotype was seen more than once but under ten times. The chain couples TRBV7-2 to TRBJ1-5; D gene unclear. The V gene's germline CDR1 is SGHTA and CDR2 FQGNSA. The CDR3 length is 15 residues. V lost 1 base to trimming and J lost 6 bases, with 13 bases between them. The CDR3: CASSLEWERGQPQHF. CDR3 nucleotide sequence: TGTGCCAGCAGCTTAGAGTGGGAACGGGGTCAGCCCCAGCATTTT.

The genes are TRBV7-6 and TRBJ2-7; D unresolved. Looked up from germline, CDR1 is SGHVS and CDR2 is FNYEAQ. This CDR3 has 14 amino acids. Trimming took off 5 bases at V and 1 base at J, with 12 bases between the two ends. The CDR3 DNA reads TGTGCCAGCAGCCCAGCTTTCCGGTCCTACGAGCAGTACTTC. This codes for CASSPAFRSYEQYF.

In its sample, this clonotype was seen many times. The chain is built from TRBV28 and TRBJ2-7; a weak D match, TRBD2 (6 bases). Deletions cut 3 bases from V and 6 bases from J, with 18 bases between. The CDR3 is 15 amino acids. Germline CDR1 is MDHEN and CDR2 is SYDVKM. The CDR3 region is CASSFLAGLGAEQYF. In DNA form, the CDR3 reads TGTGCCAGCAGTTTTCTGGCGGGGCTCGGGGCCGAGCAGTACTTC.

This chain joins TRBV7-2 and TRBJ2-1, with TRBD2 matching over 12 bases. CDR3 size: 16 residues. The junction had 13 bases not matched to a gene; V was cut back by 7 bases and J by 9 bases. Germline CDR1 reads SGHTA; CDR2 reads FQGNSA. This CDR3 is CASNFYASGRAVEQFF. The CDR3 DNA is TGTGCCAGCAACTTTTACGCTAGCGGGAGGGCCGTTGAGCAGTTCTTC.

This clonotype was seen at least ten times. The rearrangement links TRBV2 to TRBJ2-1; TRBD1 matches at 7 bases. The CDR3 has 13 amino acids. Germline V lookup: CDR1 SNHLY, CDR2 FYNNEI. V lost 6 bases to trimming and J lost 7 bases; unmatched junction nucleotides: 6. The CDR3 loop is CASRTTGKNEQFF. The DNA of the CDR3 is TGTGCCAGCAGGACGACAGGGAAGAATGAGCAGTTCTTC.

The V call is TRBV5-6, the J call TRBJ1-1; 8 nucleotides agree with TRBD1. The CDR3 has 15 amino acids. Germline CDR1 reads SGHDT; CDR2 reads YYEEEE. The ends lost 4 bases at V and 6 bases at J; junction bases unmatched: 11. This CDR3 reads CASSVPGQVVSEAFF. The CDR3 DNA is TGTGCCAGCAGCGTACCGGGACAGGTGGTGTCTGAAGCTTTCTTT.

This clonotype was seen many times. The genes are TRBV5-1 and TRBJ2-7; TRBD2 might be the D (6 bases). Deletions cut 3 bases from V and 2 bases from J, with 12 bases between. This CDR3 has 14 amino acids. Germline V gives CDR1 SGHRS, CDR2 YFSETQ. The CDR3 bases are TGCGCCAGCAGCTCCGACGGACTAACCTACGAGCAGTACTTC. The encoded protein is CASSSDGLTYEQYF.

Many counts were recorded for this clonotype. The J gene is TRBJ2-7, the V gene TRBV7-8, with 8 positions matching TRBD1. Germline-derived CDR1 and CDR2 are SGHVS and FQNEAQ. The CDR3 spans 15 residues. J was trimmed by 1 base and V by 2 bases; bases with no gene match: 4. The CDR3 region is CASSLYGTGSYEQYF. As DNA, the CDR3 is TGTGCCAGCAGCTTATATGGGACAGGTTCCTACGAGCAGTACTTC. The full variable domain, rest sourced from reference TRBV7-8 and TRBJ2-7, is GAGVSQSPRYKVAKRGQDVALRCDPISGHVSLFWYQQALGQGPEFLTYFQNEAQLDKSGLPSDRFFAERPEGSVSTLKIQRTQQEDSAVYLCASSLYGTGSYEQYFGPGTRLTVT.

In the case of this clonotype: A read error is possible here, since a much larger clone lies one base away. CDR3 sequence (DNA): TGTGCCAGCAGTTACTCAGGACAGGGGATTGACGAGCAGTACTTC. Its protein product is CASSYSGQGIDEQYF. The genes are TRBV6-2 or TRBV6-3 and TRBJ2-7, with 9 bases aligning to TRBD1. Germline lookup yields CDR1 MNHEY and CDR2 SVGEGT. There are 15 residues in the CDR3. J lost 5 bases, V lost 0 bases, and 5 bases had no gene match.

This clonotype was recorded many times. The chain couples TRBV24-1 to TRBJ1-5; D perhaps matches TRBD1 (5 bases). Trimming took off 2 bases at V and 0 bases at J, with 19 bases between the two ends. The germline V gene encodes CDR1 KGHDR and CDR2 SFDVKD. CDR3 size: 19 residues. The CDR3 protein is CATSDYYPETVYSNQPQHF. In nucleotides, the CDR3 is TGTGCCACCAGTGATTACTACCCGGAGACAGTCTATAGCAATCAGCCCCAGCATTTT.

The chain uses TRBV14 and TRBJ2-3, with D possibly called TRBD1 or TRBD2 (5 bases each). Germline CDR1 and CDR2: SGHDN and FVKESK. V lost 1 base to trimming and J lost 6 bases, with 11 bases between them. The CDR3 runs 14 residues. CDR3 sequence (DNA): TGTGCCAGCAGCCAAGGAGGGGCGCCTGATACGCAGTATTTT. Residues: CASSQGGAPDTQYF.

This clonotype was seen more than once but under ten times. The V gene is TRBV25-1, the J gene TRBJ1-3; no definite D call. V lost 1 base, J lost 3 bases, and 10 bases lay in between. The CDR3 covers 15 residues. Germline loops: CDR1 MGHDK, CDR2 SYGVNS. CDR3 DNA: TGTGCCAGCAGTGAATCGACATCCTATGGAAACACCATATATTTT. Translation gives CASSESTSYGNTIYF.

The CDR3: CSAREPGRNSPLHF. In nucleotides, the CDR3 is TGCAGTGCTAGAGAGCCAGGCCGTAATTCACCCCTCCACTTT. V is TRBV20-1 and J is TRBJ1-6; no clear D gene. V was clipped by 0 bases and J by 6 bases, with 9 bases between them. CDR3 length equals 14 residues. CDR1 DFQATT and CDR2 SNEGSKA come from the germline V gene (reference sequence).

This clonotype came up many times. The V gene is TRBV7-3, the J gene TRBJ2-2; a weak D match, TRBD1 (6 bases). The CDR3 extends over 14 amino acids. With 8 bases removed from V and 4 bases from J, the gap between germline ends came to 14 bases. CDR1 and CDR2 from the germline V gene are SGHTA and FQGTGA. CDR3 DNA sequence: TGTGCCAGCCGGACAGAAGTGGGCACCGGGGAGCTGTTTTTT. Protein: CASRTEVGTGELFF.

This clonotype was seen repeatedly, ten times or more. The rearrangement joins TRBV6-5 to TRBJ1-2; perhaps TRBD1 as D (6 bases). The CDR3 is 16 amino acids. Germline CDR1 MNHEY, CDR2 SVGAGI. The V end was cut by 0 bases, the J end by 4 bases, with 15 bases between. The DNA for the CDR3 is TGTGCCAGCAGTTACTCCCCGTCGGGGGGCATCTATGGCTACACCTTC. Its translation is CASSYSPSGGIYGYTF.

The chain recombines TRBV18 with TRBJ1-2; unclear D gene. Per the germline V gene, CDR1 is KGHSH and CDR2 is LQKENI. CDR3 length: 14 amino acids. V was trimmed by 2 bases and J by 6 bases, leaving 13 bases between them. The CDR3 loop is CASSPSQVGDGYTF. Here the CDR3 DNA reads TGTGCCAGCTCACCATCCCAGGTTGGGGATGGCTACACCTTC.

The table lists this clonotype with a few counts. The chain employs TRBV29-1 and TRBJ1-2; D remains ambiguous. Germline CDR1 is SQVTM and CDR2 is ANQGSEA. The CDR3 contains 10 residues. V lost 6 bases and J 9 bases, leaving 11 bases between the germline ends. In DNA form, the CDR3 reads TGCAGCGTCGACCGAGGTAGCTACACCTTC. Translating gives CSVDRGSYTF.

This clonotype was seen ten or more times. J is TRBJ1-1 and V is TRBV6-1; no clear D. The V gene lost 5 bases and the J gene lost 4 bases, with 11 bases spanning the gap. Germline-derived CDR1 and CDR2 are MNHNS and SASEGT. This CDR3 contains 13 residues. The CDR3 sequence: CASSPSHPTEAFF. For the CDR3, the DNA is TGTGCCAGCAGTCCCAGCCACCCCACTGAAGCTTTCTTT.